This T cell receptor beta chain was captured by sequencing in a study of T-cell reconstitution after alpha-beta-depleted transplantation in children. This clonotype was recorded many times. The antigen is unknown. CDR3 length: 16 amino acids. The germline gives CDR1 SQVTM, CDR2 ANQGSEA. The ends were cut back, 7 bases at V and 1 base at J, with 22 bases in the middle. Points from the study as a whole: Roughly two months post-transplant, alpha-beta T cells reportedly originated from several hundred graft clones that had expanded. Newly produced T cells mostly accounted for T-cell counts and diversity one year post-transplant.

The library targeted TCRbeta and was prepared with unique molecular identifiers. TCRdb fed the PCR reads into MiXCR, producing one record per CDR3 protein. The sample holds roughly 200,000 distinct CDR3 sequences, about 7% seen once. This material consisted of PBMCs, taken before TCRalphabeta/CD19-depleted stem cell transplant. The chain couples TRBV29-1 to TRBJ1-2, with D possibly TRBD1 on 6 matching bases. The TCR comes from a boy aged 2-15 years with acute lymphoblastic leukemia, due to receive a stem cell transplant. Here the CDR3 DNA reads TGCAGCGCCACAGTCCGTCGGACAGATTTTAACTATGGCTACACCTTC. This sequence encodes CSATVRRTDFNYGYTF.